This T cell receptor (beta chain) was obtained from a study of blood T cell repertoires in COVID-19. For the study at large: COVID-19 samples collected from the United States, Italy and Spain covered acute and convalescent phases. Sample material is recorded as cDNA or gDNA derived from T cells, B-cell-depleted T cells, or PBMCs.

The CDR3 has 12 amino acids. J was trimmed by 10 bases and V by 5 bases; bases with no gene match: 2. Germline CDR1 reads KGHSH; CDR2 reads LQKENI. Seattle's cohort entered during active infection and was followed longitudinally. Original processing methods: Scientists estimated how many nucleated cells there were by amplifying reference gene primers. This table comes from immunoSEQ multiplex PCR, and its TCRdb copy is limited to in-frame clones, with some not included. D and trimming come from the DNA, and the V and J calls and clone size come from that table. This table holds approximately 97,000 clones, about 90% found once.

The V call is TRBV18, the J call TRBJ1-6, with 7 bases fitting TRBD1. Sequencing used peripheral blood. This TCR came from a man aged 50-60 years with COVID-19, enrolled during active disease. CDR3 DNA sequence: TGTGCCAGCTCAGCACAGGGGTCACCCCTCCACTTT. This translates into CASSAQGSPLHF.